This T cell receptor (beta chain) was retrieved from a study of regulatory and conventional T cells in RAG deficiency. General study findings and limits: In Omenn syndrome, sorted "Tregs" may be peripherally activated cells. Omenn patients showed >85% Treg-Tconv overlap and shorter CDR3 lengths.

Comments on this clone: Its antigen is not known.

The CDR3 length is 15 residues. Trimming shortened V by 4 bases and J by 4 bases, and 15 bases separated the two germline ends. Germline lookup yields CDR1 SGDLS and CDR2 YYNGEE. Blood CD4+ CD25-low CD127-high conventional T cells supplied the genomic DNA template. Of eight RAG-deficient patients, one had SCID, two Omenn syndrome, five CID or atypical SCID. Here immunoSEQ multiplex PCR was the method, and the copy in TCRdb shows in-frame clones only, minus some. This sample has more than 8,500 clones, with around 94% found just once. The sample consisted of CD4+ effector T cells sorted from blood. The chain is built from TRBV9 and TRBJ1-5, with D hard to call. This TCR was recovered from a human donor with RAG deficiency presenting as severe combined immunodeficiency. The CDR3 bases are TGTGCCAGCAGCTCGCGGGGAGGGTGGAATCAGCCCCAGCATTTT. This codes for CASSSRGGWNQPQHF.